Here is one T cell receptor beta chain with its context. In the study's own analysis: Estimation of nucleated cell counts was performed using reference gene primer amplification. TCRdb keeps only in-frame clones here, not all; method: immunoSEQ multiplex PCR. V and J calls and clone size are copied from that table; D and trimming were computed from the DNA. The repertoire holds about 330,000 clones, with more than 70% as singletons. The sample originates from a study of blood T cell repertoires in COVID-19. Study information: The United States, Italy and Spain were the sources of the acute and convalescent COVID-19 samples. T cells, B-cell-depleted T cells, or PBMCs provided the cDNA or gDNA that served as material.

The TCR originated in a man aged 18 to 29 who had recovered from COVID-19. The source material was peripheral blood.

The DNA of the CDR3 is TGTGCCAGCAGGAAGCAGACAGGGCCAGGTTACGAGCAGTACTTC. It codes for CASRKQTGPGYEQYF. This rearrangement joins TRBV27 to TRBJ2-7; 7 nucleotides agree with TRBD1. J was trimmed by 4 bases and V by 6 bases; bases with no gene match: 12. Germline loops: CDR1 MNHEY, CDR2 SMNVEV (reference sequence). The CDR3 loop spans 15 amino acids.